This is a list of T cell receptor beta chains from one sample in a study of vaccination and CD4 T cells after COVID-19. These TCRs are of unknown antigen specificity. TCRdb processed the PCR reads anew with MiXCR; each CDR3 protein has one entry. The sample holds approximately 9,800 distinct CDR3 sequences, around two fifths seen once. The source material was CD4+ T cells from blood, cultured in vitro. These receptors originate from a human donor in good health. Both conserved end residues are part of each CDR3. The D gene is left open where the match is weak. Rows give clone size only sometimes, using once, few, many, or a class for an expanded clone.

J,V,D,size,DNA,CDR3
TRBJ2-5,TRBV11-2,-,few,TGTGCCAGCAGCTTAGAGAGTGGACGCTGGGAGACCCAGTACTTC,CASSLESGRWETQYF
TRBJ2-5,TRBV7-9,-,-,TGTGCCAGCAGCTTTGGAGAGACCCAGTACTTC,CASSFGETQYF
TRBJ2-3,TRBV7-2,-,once,TGTGCCAGCAGCGCACAGGGTGCAGGCACAGATACGCAGTATTTT,CASSAQGAGTDTQYF
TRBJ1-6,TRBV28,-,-,TGTGCCGCCGGGGTCTCCTATAATTCACCCCTCCACTTT,CAAGVSYNSPLHF
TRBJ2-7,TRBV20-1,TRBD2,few,TGCAGTGCCAGGGCATTTGGACTAGCCTCCTACGAGCAGTACTTC,CSARAFGLASYEQYF
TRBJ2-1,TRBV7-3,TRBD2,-,TGTGCCAGCAGCCCCGGGACTAGCGGGAGGGCCTTTAATGAGCAGTTCTTC,CASSPGTSGRAFNEQFF
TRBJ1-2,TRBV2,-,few,TGTGCCAGCCGGACAGAAGCTGATGGCTACACCTTC,CASRTEADGYTF
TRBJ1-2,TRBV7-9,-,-,TGTGCCAGCAGCTCCCGTCAGGCAGGGACGGACTATGGCTACACCTTC,CASSSRQAGTDYGYTF
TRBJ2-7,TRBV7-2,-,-,TGTGCCAGCAGCTTGGAGCGGTGGAGCGCTAGTCGCGAGCAGTACTTC,CASSLERWSASREQYF
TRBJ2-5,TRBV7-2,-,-,TGTGCCAGCACCCCGGGTAGGGAAGGGACCCAGTACTTC,CASTPGREGTQYF
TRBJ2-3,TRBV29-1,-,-,TGCAGCGCCAGGAGCGTGCTAGATACGCAGTATTTT,CSARSVLDTQYF
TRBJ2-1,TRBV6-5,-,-,TGTGCCAGCAGTTACTCGCGATGGGACCCGGGGTACGATGAGCAGTTCTTC,CASSYSRWDPGYDEQFF
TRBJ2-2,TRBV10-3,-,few,TGTGCCATCAGTGAGAGTGGAGCCGGGGAGCTGTTTTTT,CAISESGAGELFF
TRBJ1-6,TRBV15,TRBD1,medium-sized,TGTGCCACCAGCCGGAGGACAGGGTTAGGGAATTCACCCCTCCACTTT,CATSRRTGLGNSPLHF
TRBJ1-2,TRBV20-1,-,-,TGCAGTGCTTCTTTCTATGGCTACACCTTC,CSASFYGYTF
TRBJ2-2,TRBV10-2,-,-,TGCGCCAGCAGATCCCATAACAGTCTCACCGGGGAGCTGTTTTTT,CASRSHNSLTGELFF
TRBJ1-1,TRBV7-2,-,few,TGTGCCAGCAGCTTAATCCCCCTTGAAGCTTTCTTT,CASSLIPLEAFF
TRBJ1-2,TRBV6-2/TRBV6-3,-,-,TGTGCCAGCAGTTCGAGGGACGGATACTATGGCTACACCTTC,CASSSRDGYYGYTF
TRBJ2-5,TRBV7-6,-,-,TGTGCCAGCAGCTCGGGTCCGAGGGAGACCCAGTACTTC,CASSSGPRETQYF
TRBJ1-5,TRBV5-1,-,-,TGCGCCAGCAGCTGGGGGACACCTAGCAATCAGCCCCAGCATTTT,CASSWGTPSNQPQHF
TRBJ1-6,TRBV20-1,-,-,TGCAGTGCTAGAGATCTTTTCCAGGTCGATTCACCCCTCCACTTT,CSARDLFQVDSPLHF
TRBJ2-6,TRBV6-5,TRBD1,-,TGTGCCAGCAGTTACTTACAGGGGCAAGGGGCCAACGTCCTGACTTTC,CASSYLQGQGANVLTF
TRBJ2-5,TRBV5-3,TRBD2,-,TGTGCCAGAGGAGGGGAGACTAGCGGGAGGGAAGAGACCCAGTACTTC,CARGGETSGREETQYF
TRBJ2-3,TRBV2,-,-,TGTGCCAGCAGCGACACAGGGTCAGATACGCAGTATTTT,CASSDTGSDTQYF
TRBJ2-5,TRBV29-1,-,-,TGCAGCGTTCACGGCCTGGGGAGAGAAACCCAGTACTTC,CSVHGLGRETQYF
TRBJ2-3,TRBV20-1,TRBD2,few,TGCAGTGCTAGCCGAACCGGGACTAGTCGGGCAAGGGATACGCAGTATTTT,CSASRTGTSRARDTQYF
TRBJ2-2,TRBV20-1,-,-,TGCAGTGCTCGCCGGGCTTTGGGCACCGGGGAGCTGTTTTTT,CSARRALGTGELFF
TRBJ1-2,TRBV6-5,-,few,TGTGCCAGCAGTTTCTCGGGCCGGTGGGGCTACACCTTC,CASSFSGRWGYTF
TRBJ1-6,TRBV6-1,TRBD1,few,TGTGCCAGCAGCTCTACAGGGGGTAGTAATTCACCCCTCCACTTT,CASSSTGGSNSPLHF
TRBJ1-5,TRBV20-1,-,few,TGCAGTGCTAGGGCCCCCAGAGACAATCAGCCCCAGCATTTT,CSARAPRDNQPQHF
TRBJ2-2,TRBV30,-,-,TGTGCCTGGGACGGGAACACCGGGGAGCTGTTTTTT,CAWDGNTGELFF
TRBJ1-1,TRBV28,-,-,TGTGCCAGCAGTTCCTGGGGGGGCCTCAATGAAGCTTTCTTT,CASSSWGGLNEAFF
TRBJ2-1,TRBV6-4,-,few,TGTGCCAGCAGTCGGGACGGACAATACAATGAGCAGTTCTTC,CASSRDGQYNEQFF
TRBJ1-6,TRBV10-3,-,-,TGTGCCATCAGTTCACAGGGAAATAATTCACCCCTCCACTTT,CAISSQGNNSPLHF
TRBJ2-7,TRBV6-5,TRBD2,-,TGTGCCAGCAGTTACTCCCCGGGACTAGCGGGCTCCTACGAGCAGTACTTC,CASSYSPGLAGSYEQYF
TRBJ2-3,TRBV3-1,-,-,TGTGCCAGCAGCCAAGCGGGATTCGGCACAGATACGCAGTATTTT,CASSQAGFGTDTQYF
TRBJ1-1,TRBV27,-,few,TGTGCCAGCAGTTGGGCGGGCGGGAACACTGAAGCTTTCTTT,CASSWAGGNTEAFF
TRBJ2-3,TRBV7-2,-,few,TGTGCCAGCAGCTCCAATGGGGATACGCAGTATTTT,CASSSNGDTQYF
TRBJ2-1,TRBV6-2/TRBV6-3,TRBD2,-,TGTGCCAGCAGCCCCGGACTAGCGGGGCCGATGACCTACAATGAGCAGTTCTTC,CASSPGLAGPMTYNEQFF
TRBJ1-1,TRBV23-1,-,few,TGCGCCAGCACTGCGAGGGCTAGGAACACTGAAGCTTTCTTT,CASTARARNTEAFF
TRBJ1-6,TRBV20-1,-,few,TGCAGTGCTGCGCGGGGGACCTCCTATAATTCACCCCTCCACTTT,CSAARGTSYNSPLHF
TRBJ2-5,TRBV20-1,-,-,TGCAGCGTCGATCCCCAGGGGCGGAGAGAGACCCAGTACTTC,CSVDPQGRRETQYF
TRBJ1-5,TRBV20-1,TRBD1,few,TGCAGTGCTAGAGATATACTGAAAGAACGACAGGGAAGCCAGCCCCAGCATTTT,CSARDILKERQGSQPQHF
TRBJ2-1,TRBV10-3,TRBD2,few,TGTGCCATCACCCGGACTAGCGGGAGTCCGGATGAGCAGTTCTTC,CAITRTSGSPDEQFF
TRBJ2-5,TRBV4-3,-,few,TGCGCCAGCAGCCAAGGCGGAGAGACCCAGTACTTC,CASSQGGETQYF
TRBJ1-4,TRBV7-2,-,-,TGTGCCAGCAGCTTCCGTCAGGTGGGAAAACTGTTTTTT,CASSFRQVGKLFF
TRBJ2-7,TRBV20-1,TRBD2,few,TGCAGTGCTAGTAAGGCGCGAGCGGGAGTCATGGCCGAGCAGTACTTC,CSASKARAGVMAEQYF
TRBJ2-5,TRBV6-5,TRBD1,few,TGTGCCAGCAGTTCCGGGACAGGGTCCCAAGAGACCCAGTACTTC,CASSSGTGSQETQYF
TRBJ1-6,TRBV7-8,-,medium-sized,TGTGCCAGCAGCGGACCGGGACTTGGGGATTCACCCCTCCACTTT,CASSGPGLGDSPLHF
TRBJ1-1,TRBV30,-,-,TGTGCCTGGGCAGGGGACACTGAAGCTTTCTTT,CAWAGDTEAFF
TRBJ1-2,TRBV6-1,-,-,TGTGCCAGCAGTGAAGCTTTGGGGAACTATGGCTACACCTTC,CASSEALGNYGYTF
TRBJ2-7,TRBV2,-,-,TGTGCCAGCAGTGAATTGGCTAATACGGAGCAGTACTTC,CASSELANTEQYF
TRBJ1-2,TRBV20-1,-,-,TGCAGTGCCTCGCCGGTGATGCGAACCACCTATGGCTACACCTTC,CSASPVMRTTYGYTF
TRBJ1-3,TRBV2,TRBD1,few,TGTGCCAGCAGGGAAGGACAGGTGTCTGGAAACACCATATATTTT,CASREGQVSGNTIYF